This is a list of T cell receptor beta chains from one sample in a study of T-cell reconstitution after alpha-beta-depleted transplantation in children. MiXCR, run by TCRdb on the PCR reads, gives a single entry per CDR3 protein. The sample shows about 230,000 distinct CDR3 sequences, approximately 9.9% of them seen only once. Specimen: PBMCs from the stem cell graft donor, collected from the stem cell graft. These receptors were taken from a human donor who donated a stem cell graft to a child with SCID. Both conserved end residues are part of each CDR3. The size entry is marked missing in some rows and otherwise reads once, few, many or a size class.

TRBJ1-1 | TRBV20-1 | many | CSARRTENTEAFF
TRBJ2-5 | TRBV11-1 | many | CASSLGPGLAEETQYF
TRBJ1-6 | TRBV20-1 | many | CSARNVGDSPLHF
TRBJ2-6 | TRBV5-1 | - | CASSLWQSGANVLTF
TRBJ2-2 | TRBV6-2/TRBV6-3 | - | CASRDPLGELFF
TRBJ1-5 | TRBV4-1 | many | CASSRAGSSNQPQHF
TRBJ2-1 | TRBV5-1 | many | CASSPLAGYEQFF
TRBJ2-1 | TRBV4-2 | many | CASSPRGGLYNEQFF
TRBJ2-3 | TRBV15 | - | CATREGQTLADTQYF
TRBJ2-7 | TRBV28 | - | CASSFPGEQSYEQYF
TRBJ1-5 | TRBV5-1 | many | CASSLSAGQPQHF
TRBJ2-1 | TRBV12-3/TRBV12-4 | many | CASSPTLPRYGNEQFF
TRBJ2-5 | TRBV30 | few | CAWSVGPGSRETQYF
TRBJ2-7 | TRBV7-8 | many | CAVSAGGYEQYF
TRBJ2-3 | TRBV28 | many | CASSLLQGTDTQYF
TRBJ1-1 | TRBV2 | many | CASSVLRGAEAFF
TRBJ1-3 | TRBV7-2 | many | CASSRNLLDLNTIYF
TRBJ2-1 | TRBV4-1 | - | CASSQSRDYSNSYNEQFF
TRBJ1-2 | TRBV5-1 | many | CASSTGQGSYSGYTF
TRBJ2-2 | TRBV2 | many | CASSENQPHTGELFF
TRBJ2-1 | TRBV12-3/TRBV12-4 | many | CASSSSWTVFEQFF
TRBJ2-3 | TRBV5-1 | many | CASSLDGGRTDTQYF
TRBJ2-1 | TRBV5-6 | many | CASSFTSGGGVEQFF
TRBJ2-7 | TRBV7-7 | few | CASSLGADYEQYF
TRBJ2-3 | TRBV7-2 | many | CASSLPTRGRDTQYF
TRBJ2-1 | TRBV4-1 | many | CASSQGPGTSYLSSYNEQFF
TRBJ1-6 | TRBV20-1 | many | CSARSRSSYNSPLHF
TRBJ2-7 | TRBV6-5 | many | CASSYSGSHGGEQYF
TRBJ2-1 | TRBV5-1 | many | CASSVRTDSEQFF
TRBJ2-3 | TRBV7-9 | many | CASSLLPDTQYF
TRBJ2-7 | TRBV13 | few | CASSLSRDRPGGEQYF
TRBJ2-1 | TRBV20-1 | many | CSARIGGYWNEQFF
TRBJ1-5 | TRBV20-1 | many | CSALSAGGYNQPQHF
TRBJ2-3 | TRBV27 | many | CASSLWTSGGHTDTQYF
TRBJ2-1 | TRBV7-3 | many | CASSLGRGGSEQFF